These T cell receptor beta chains were read from a single sample in a study of PD-L1 blockade in urothelial cancer. Data came from immunoSEQ multiplex PCR; TCRdb stores just in-frame clones and leaves some out. This repertoire shows about 38,000 clones, approximately 80% found once; its top ten account for 12% to 15%. The material was PBMCs, obtained around atezolizumab (anti-PD-L1) treatment. The receptors come from a man older than 75 with urothelial cancer. CDR3s include the opening cysteine and the closing phenylalanine or tryptophan. D genes are given only for firm matches.

j_call v_call d_call cdr3_nt cdr3_aa
TRBJ2-1 TRBV5-6 - TGTGCCAGCAGCGTGGACCCCGGCTCCTACAATGAGCAGTTCTTC CASSVDPGSYNEQFF
TRBJ2-3 TRBV27 TRBD2 TGTGCCAGCAGTTTATCAGCGGGGCTTCTCACAGATACGCAGTATTTT CASSLSAGLLTDTQYF
TRBJ2-1 TRBV5-4 TRBD2 TGTGCCAGCAGCGTCCCGACTAGCGGGAGGGTATGGTCGGATGAGCAGTTCTTC CASSVPTSGRVWSDEQFF
TRBJ2-5 TRBV5-1 - TGCGCCAGCAGCCCAGTGGGGGGAGGTCCAGAGACCCAGTACTTC CASSPVGGGPETQYF
TRBJ2-5 TRBV7-2 - TGTGCCAGCAGCTTACAACGGGCCGGAGGGACCCAGTACTTC CASSLQRAGGTQYF
TRBJ2-7 TRBV28 - TGTGCCAGCAGTTTAAGCGCAGGGACCTACGAGCAGTACTTC CASSLSAGTYEQYF
TRBJ2-3 TRBV7-2 - TGTGCCAGCAGCTTCGTAGGGGCCCAGGGGCAGTATTTT CASSFVGAQGQYF
TRBJ1-2 TRBV7-2 TRBD1 TGTGCCAGCAGCCCGACAGGGTTAGTTGGAGGCTACACCTTC CASSPTGLVGGYTF
TRBJ2-7 TRBV5-1 TRBD1 TGCGCCAGCAGCTCGGACAGGGAGCAGTACTTC CASSSDREQYF
TRBJ2-5 TRBV7-2 TRBD2 TGTGCCAGCAGCTTAGCCCCGACTAGCGGGAGAAGGGAGACCCAGTACTTC CASSLAPTSGRRETQYF